The rows below give T cell receptor beta chains drawn from one sample of a study of blood T cell repertoires in COVID-19. Assay: immunoSEQ multiplex PCR; the TCRdb copy retains only in-frame clones and omits some. The table includes 150,000 to 200,000 clones, approximately 95% detected once. The sample taken for sequencing was peripheral blood. Every receptor here comes from a woman aged 45-65 years with acute or convalescent COVID-19. The CDR3 runs from the conserved cysteine through the conserved F or W. Size is omitted from some rows. Given values are once, few, many or a class for expanded clones.

V | size | CDR3
TRBV19 | . | CASSSPFGRNNEQFF
TRBV7-2 | . | CASSLSGLYNSPLHF
TRBV14 | few | CASSWTSGSPYEQYF
TRBV19 | . | CASSIEEGRNQPQHF
TRBV30 | . | CAWSVTGGFAEAFF
TRBV20-1 | . | CSASWASNQPQHF
TRBV6-2/TRBV6-3 | . | CASSGNIAGGPYEQYF
TRBV5-1 | . | CASSLAVGSSYEQYF
TRBV19 | once | CASSTGGRGTGTTGELFF
TRBV2 | . | CASSARGASSYGYTF
TRBV11-2 | . | CASSLSDRFNQPQHF
TRBV6-5 | . | CASSHDSSMNTEAFF
TRBV29-1 | . | CSVAGTGDWLAFF
TRBV11-2 | . | CASSRDSNSYEQYF
TRBV3-1/TRBV3-2 | . | CASSLQGQGNTIYF
TRBV7-9 | . | CASSLQGVESTEAFF
TRBV5-4 | . | CASSLEQGMVTGELFF
TRBV2 | . | CASSEPLQGNTEAFF
TRBV18 | . | CASSLVWDTYNEQFF
TRBV25-1 | . | CASNTGVGETQYF
TRBV6-5 | . | CASSPGTGDGNTIYF
TRBV19 | . | CASQWTGGTYNEQFF
TRBV28 | . | CASSLQNDRGTSNQPQHF
TRBV7-8 | . | CASSPDRGYTEAFF
TRBV3-1/TRBV3-2 | . | CASSQEESSGEWSTDTQYF
TRBV9 | . | CASSVARHNEQFF
TRBV28 | . | CASSSPGQSPYEQYF
TRBV6-5 | . | CASSLGGREQFF
TRBV3-1/TRBV3-2 | . | CASSPRTMNTEAFF
TRBV6-5 | . | CASSSPGTGYYEQYF
TRBV9 | . | CASSVRDTGGYGYTF
TRBV9 | . | CASSPTERGEAFF
TRBV10-3 | few | CAIGQNEKLFF
TRBV6-5 | . | CAGQTGGYGYTF
TRBV9 | . | CASSVVAGRSTDTQYF
TRBV7-9 | . | CASTAGGGNEQFF
TRBV12-3/TRBV12-4 | . | CASSLLGRGYTF
TRBV2 | few | CASSQGWGRSQETQYF
TRBV9 | few | CASSRIAGEGNTQYF
TRBV19 | . | CASSITGGPTEAFF
TRBV5-1 | . | CASSLAGVGTEAFF
TRBV2 | . | CASSPGGNTIYF
TRBV5-1 | . | CASSLTAVRGNTIYF
TRBV2 | once | CASQVRGGNTEAFF
TRBV18 | . | CASSPPSGVIQQGEAFF
TRBV5-8 | . | CASSFLSGANVLTF
TRBV7-8 | . | CATSGTSGTDTQYF
TRBV9 | . | CASSGGTYGTDTQYF
TRBV7-9 | . | CASSARQGDTQYF
TRBV29-1 | . | CSVLKLKDRRYEQYF
TRBV6-1 | . | CASSEFGTEAFF
TRBV15 | . | CATRMDRGPYEQYF
TRBV5-1 | . | CASSGGQGIYGYTF
TRBV18 | . | CASSSGTGIYGYTF
TRBV4-1 | . | CASSQEAEGIEQYF
TRBV19 | . | CASSMKVRGTEAFF
TRBV3-1/TRBV3-2 | . | CASSQRGRTDTQYF
TRBV9 | . | CASSDSPISPYNEQFF
TRBV11-3 | . | CASSQYKRTGELFF
TRBV9 | . | CASSSYSGYTF